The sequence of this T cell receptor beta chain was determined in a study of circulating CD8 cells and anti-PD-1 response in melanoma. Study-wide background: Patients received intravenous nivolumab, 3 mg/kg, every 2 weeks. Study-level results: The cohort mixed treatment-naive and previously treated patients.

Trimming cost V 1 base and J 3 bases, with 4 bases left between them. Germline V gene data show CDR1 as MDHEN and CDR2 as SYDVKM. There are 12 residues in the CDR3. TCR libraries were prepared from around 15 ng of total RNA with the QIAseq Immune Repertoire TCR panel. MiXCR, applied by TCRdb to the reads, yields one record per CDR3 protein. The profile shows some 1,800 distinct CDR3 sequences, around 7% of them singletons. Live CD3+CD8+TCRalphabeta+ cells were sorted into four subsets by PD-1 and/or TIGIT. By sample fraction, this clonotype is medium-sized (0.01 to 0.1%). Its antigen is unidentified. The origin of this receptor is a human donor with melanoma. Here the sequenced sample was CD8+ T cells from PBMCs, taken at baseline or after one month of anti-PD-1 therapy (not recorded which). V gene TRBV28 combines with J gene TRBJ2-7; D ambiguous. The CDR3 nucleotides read TGTGCCAGCAGTTTATCTGGCTACGAGCAGTACTTC. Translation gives CASSLSGYEQYF.